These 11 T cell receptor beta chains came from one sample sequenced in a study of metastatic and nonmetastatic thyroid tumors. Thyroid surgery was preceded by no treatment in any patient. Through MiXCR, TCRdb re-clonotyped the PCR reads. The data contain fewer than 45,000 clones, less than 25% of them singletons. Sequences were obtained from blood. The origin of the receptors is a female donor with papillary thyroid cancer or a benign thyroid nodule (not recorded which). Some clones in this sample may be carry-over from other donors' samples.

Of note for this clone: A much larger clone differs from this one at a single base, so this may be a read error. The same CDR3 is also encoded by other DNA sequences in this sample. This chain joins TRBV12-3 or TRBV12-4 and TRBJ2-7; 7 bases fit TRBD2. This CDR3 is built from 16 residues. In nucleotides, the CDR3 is TGTGCCAGCAGTTTAGCGCAGCAGGGAAGGGCGGGAGAACAGTATTTC. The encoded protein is CASSLAQQGRAGEQYF.

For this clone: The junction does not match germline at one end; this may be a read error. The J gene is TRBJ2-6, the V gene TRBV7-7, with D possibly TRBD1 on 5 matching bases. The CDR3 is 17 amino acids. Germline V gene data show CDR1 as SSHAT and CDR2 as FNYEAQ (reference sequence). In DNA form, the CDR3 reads TGTGCTAGCAGCTTTGGGCAGGGCCGCTCTGGGGCCAACGTCCTGACTTTC. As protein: CASSFGQGRSGANVLTF.

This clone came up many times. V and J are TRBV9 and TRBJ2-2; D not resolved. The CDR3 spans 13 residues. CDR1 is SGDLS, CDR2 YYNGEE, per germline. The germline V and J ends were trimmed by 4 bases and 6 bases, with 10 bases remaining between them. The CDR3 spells CASSPQMSGELFF. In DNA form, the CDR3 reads TGTGCCAGCAGCCCTCAGATGTCCGGGGAGCTGTTTTTT.

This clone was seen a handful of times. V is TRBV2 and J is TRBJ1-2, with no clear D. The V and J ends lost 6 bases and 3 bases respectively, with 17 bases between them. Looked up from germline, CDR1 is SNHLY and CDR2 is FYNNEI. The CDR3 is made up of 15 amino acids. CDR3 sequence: CASRSMVGSDYGYTF. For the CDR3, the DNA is TGTGCCAGCAGGTCGATGGTGGGCTCGGACTATGGCTACACCTTC.

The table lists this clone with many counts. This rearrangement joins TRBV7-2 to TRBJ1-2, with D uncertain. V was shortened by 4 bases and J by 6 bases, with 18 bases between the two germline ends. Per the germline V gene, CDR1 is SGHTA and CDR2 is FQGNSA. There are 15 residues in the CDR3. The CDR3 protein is CASSSYASGRNGYTF. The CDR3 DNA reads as TGTGCCAGCAGCTCTTATGCCTCTGGGCGGAATGGCTACACCTTC.

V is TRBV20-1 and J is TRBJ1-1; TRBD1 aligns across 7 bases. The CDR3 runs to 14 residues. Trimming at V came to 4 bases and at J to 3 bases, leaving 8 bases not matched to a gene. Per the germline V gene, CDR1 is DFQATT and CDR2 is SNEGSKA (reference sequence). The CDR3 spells CSAIRDSQHTEAFF. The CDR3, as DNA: TGCAGTGCTATAAGGGACAGCCAGCACACTGAAGCTTTCTTT.

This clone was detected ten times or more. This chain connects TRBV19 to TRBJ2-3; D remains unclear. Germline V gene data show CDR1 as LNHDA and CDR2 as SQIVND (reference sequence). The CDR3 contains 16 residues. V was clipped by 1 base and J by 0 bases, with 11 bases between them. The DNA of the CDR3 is TGTGCCAGTAGTATAGGCCCCTACCGGAGCACAGATACGCAGTATTTT. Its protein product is CASSIGPYRSTDTQYF.

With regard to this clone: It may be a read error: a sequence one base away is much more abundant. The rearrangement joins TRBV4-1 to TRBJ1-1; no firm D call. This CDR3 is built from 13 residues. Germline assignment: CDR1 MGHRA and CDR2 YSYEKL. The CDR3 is CASSQSLNTEALF. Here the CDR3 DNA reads TGCGCCAGCAGCCAAAGCTTAAACACTGAAGCTTTATTT.

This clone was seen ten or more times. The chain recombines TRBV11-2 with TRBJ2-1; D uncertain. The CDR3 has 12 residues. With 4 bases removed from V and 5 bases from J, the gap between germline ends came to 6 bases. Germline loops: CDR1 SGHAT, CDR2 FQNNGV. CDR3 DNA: TGTGCCAGCAGCTCCCAAAACAATGAGCAGTTCTTC. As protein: CASSSQNNEQFF.

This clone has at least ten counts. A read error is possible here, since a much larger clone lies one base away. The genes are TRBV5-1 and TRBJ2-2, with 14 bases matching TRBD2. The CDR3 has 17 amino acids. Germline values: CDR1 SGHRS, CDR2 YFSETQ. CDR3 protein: CASSSLGLAGAAGELSF. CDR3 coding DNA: TGCGCCAGCAGCTCCTTGGGACTAGCGGGAGCTGCCGGGGAGCTGTCTTTT.

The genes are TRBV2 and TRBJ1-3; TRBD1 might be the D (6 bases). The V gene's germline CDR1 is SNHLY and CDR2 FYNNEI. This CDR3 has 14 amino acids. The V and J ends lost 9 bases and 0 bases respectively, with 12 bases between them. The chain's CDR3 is CARSTGDSGNTIYF. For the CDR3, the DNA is TGTGCCAGATCGACAGGAGACTCTGGAAACACCATATATTTT. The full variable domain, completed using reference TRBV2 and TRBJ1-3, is EPEVTQTPSHQVTQMGQEVILRCVPISNHLYFYWYRQILGQKVEFLVSFYNNEISEKSEIFDDQFSVERPDGSNFTLKIRSTKLEDSAMYFCARSTGDSGNTIYFGEGSWLTVV.